This T cell receptor beta chain was recovered during a study of cytomegalovirus exposure and HLA in healthy donors. Study outcomes and limitations: As confirmed in vitro, a few CMV-associated chains were specific for CMV antigens. Apart from CMV serostatus, no immune exposure information was available. Investigators reported fewer than 200 TCR beta chains as tied to cytomegalovirus.

Amplification used 60 Vbeta primers and 13 Jbeta primers. TCRdb keeps only in-frame clones here, not all; method: immunoSEQ multiplex PCR. The sample shows some 190,000 clones, roughly 77% of them seen only once. Concerning this clone: The target antigen is unknown.

There are 9 residues in the CDR3. V lost 9 bases and J lost 9, with 6 bases in between. Germline CDR1 and CDR2: WNHNN and SYGVQD (reference sequence). This receptor was taken from a woman in her twenties or thirties in good health and CMV-seronegative. The sample taken for sequencing was PBMCs. The chain carries TRBV10-1 and TRBJ1-3; D remains ambiguous. The CDR3 DNA is TGCGCCAGTCTACCCACCATATATTTT. The encoded protein is CASLPTIYF.